This T cell receptor (beta chain) came from a study of T cells expressing NK-cell markers. About the research overall: TCR beta repertoires came from sorted CD3+CD56+NKG2C+, CD3+CD56+NKG2C- and CD3+CD56-NKG2C+ T cells.

Template switching by 5'RACE with UMIs generated the TCR beta cDNA. TCRdb reprocessed the 5' RACE reads, keeping one entry per CDR3 protein, no DNA. Found here are roughly 420,000 distinct CDR3 sequences; the top ten clones hold roughly 7.2%. A remark on this clonotype: Its target is unknown.

The study, taken as a whole, reports: In a handful of donors, dominant CD3+CD56+NKG2C+ clonotypes ranked among the top 10 CD8+ clonotypes. No clear determination of HCMV specificity was made for expanded NKG2C+ T cell clones.

This CDR3 spans 11 amino acids. Germline V lookup: CDR1 SGHDT, CDR2 YYEEEE. This receptor was taken from a woman aged 18 to 75 in good health. Input material: blood T cells: a sorted CD56 or NKG2C T cell subset, CD4+ or CD8+ T cells, or bulk PBMC T cells (not recorded which). This chain links TRBV5-6 with TRBJ2-7. The chain's CDR3 is CASSLGNEQYF.